This entry features one TCR beta chain sequence. The sample is drawn from a study of blood T cell repertoires in COVID-19. Study details: Material from acute and convalescent COVID-19 was sourced from the United States, Italy and Spain. Sample material is recorded as cDNA or gDNA derived from T cells, B-cell-depleted T cells, or PBMCs.

CDR3 length: 17 residues. The V gene's germline CDR1 is LNHDA and CDR2 SQIVND (reference sequence). With 6 bases clipped from V and 0 bases from J, the junction kept 11 bases outside the gene matches. TCRdb's copy holds only in-frame clones and misses some; the assay was immunoSEQ multiplex PCR. The data show 50,000 to 65,000 clones, 80% to 90% seen once. The sample was peripheral blood. The sequence was collected from a woman in her fifties or sixties with acute or convalescent COVID-19. The rearrangement uses TRBV19 and TRBJ1-2, with 9 positions matching TRBD1. The chain's CDR3 is CASSMRPGQGPNYGYTF. Written as DNA, the CDR3 is TGTGCCAGTAGCATGCGCCCTGGACAGGGGCCTAACTATGGCTACACCTTC.